This TCR beta chain derives from a study of CD8+ T cells in alopecia areata listed by TCRdb under 2018. About the full investigation: The treated patients, all with moderate-to-severe alopecia areata, were enrolled in an open-label pilot trial of oral tofacitinib given at 5 to 10 mg twice daily. For the treated patients, the SALT score, which quantifies what percentage of scalp surface area is affected, served as the measure of disease severity. Human TCRbeta sequencing covered scalp tissue and sorted CD4+ and CD8+ peripheral blood T cells from patchy and totalis/universalis alopecia areata patients and healthy controls. TCRbeta CDR3 regions were amplified by immunoSEQ multiplex PCR using 35 Vbeta forward and 13 Jbeta reverse primers. Patients received tofacitinib for 6 to 18 months and were then followed off drug for 6 months to check for delayed response and recurrence. RNA came from the PAXgene miRNA kit for fixed scalp, the miRNeasy kit for PBMCs, and the RNeasy kit for mouse skin. Scalp clonality was compared across normal scalp (n=4), patchy alopecia areata scalp (n=8), and alopecia totalis/universalis scalp (n=8). To study T cell clonal expansion in alopecia areata, the researchers applied high-throughput TCRbeta sequencing to both the C3H/HeJ mouse model and human patients. Biopsies were taken from tofacitinib-treated patients at baseline and at 4 and 24 weeks of treatment, and a later scalp biopsy was taken in several of the tofacitinib-treated patients. The research as a whole found: With tofacitinib, both scalp clonality and the number of expanded CD8+ clones among the top 100 scalp clones went down significantly. Shared TCR sequences between patients were less evident than in mice, which may be partly attributable to HLA diversity in the patient population. Lesional scalp, especially in alopecia totalis/universalis, showed higher clonality and more expanded CD8+ clones than normal scalp, suggesting antigenic drive. Because the treated cohort was small and had only one nonresponder, larger studies are needed to examine links between baseline CD8+ expansion and response. Unlike mouse skin, where gammadelta T cells dominate, normal human skin contains resident alphabeta T cells that get sequenced too, which complicates analysis of the scalp TCR repertoire. Many expanded lesional clones persisted in scalp and blood during tofacitinib treatment, which may partly explain relapse after stopping treatment.

In the case of this clone: There is no known antigen for this receptor. Per-nucleotide qualities are absent, and no much larger clonotype sits a single base away.

Libraries were made using the immunoSEQ multiplex PCR assay. For TCR sequencing, RNA was extracted from every sample and reverse transcribed into cDNA to serve as template. SuperScript III was used for first-strand cDNA synthesis, primed with a 2:1 mix of oligo-dT and random hexamers. A synthetic immune receptor repertoire was used to gauge amplification bias, and whatever bias remained was removed computationally. The source study handled its data this way. After raw reads were preprocessed to remove errors, the CDR3 was defined following IMGT conventions as running from the conserved cysteine to phenylalanine. To get clonality, Shannon entropy was normalized by log2 of the number of productive unique TCRs and the result was subtracted from 1. Whether each scalp clone was CD4 or CD8 was inferred by checking scalp TCRbeta sequences against the CD4 and CD8 repertoires from sorted blood. What TCRdb holds here is the immuneACCESS table cut down to in-frame rearrangements. Part of the clones is not present; checked against another copy, under half of the missing clones reflect an unresolved V gene, and the others are unexplained. V and J calls and clone size are copied from that table; D and trimming were computed from the DNA. The sample records roughly 120,000 clones, 58% of which are singletons. The ten biggest clones cover more than 25% of the sample.

Sample time point, as interpreted from the label and publication: around 4 weeks on oral tofacitinib. Sample treatment or condition, as interpreted from the label and publication: oral pan-JAK inhibitor, 5-10 mg twice daily. Peripheral blood and lesional scalp punch biopsies were obtained from patients with alopecia areata. PBMCs were separated by density centrifugation and stained for CD3, CD4 and CD8, after which CD4+ and CD8+ T cells were sorted on a FACSAria. The CDR3, cysteine through phenylalanine, is 15 amino acids long. Only the CDR3 DNA stays, 45 bases, in frame from base 1. V is cut by 3 bases and J by 5 bases, and the space between the germline ends is 17 bases. The germline V gene encodes CDR1 SGHNT and CDR2 YYREEE (reference sequence).

The source material was CD8+ T cells sorted from blood, sampled at week 4, from a patient treated with tofacitinib. The chain couples TRBV5-4 to TRBJ2-5; the D region is possibly TRBD1 or TRBD2, each matching across 7 bases. The receptor was derived from a human donor with alopecia areata. The bases are TGTGCCAGCAGCTCGGGCGACAGGGAGGGGGAGACCCAGTACTTC. This sequence encodes CASSSGDREGETQYF.